This TCR beta chain was recorded in a study of graft-versus-host responses after intestinal transplantation. Whole-study context: Among the recipients, all got anti-thymocyte globulin induction and then tacrolimus and steroids for around three years. Notes on the study in general: High graft-versus-host to host-versus-graft clonal ratios were seen in allografts of patients with graft-donor T cell macrochimerism.

Sequenced by immunoSEQ multiplex PCR; TCRdb stores in-frame clones only, minus some. The table lists more than 50,000 clones, about 89% of them singletons. In regard to this clone: What it recognizes is unknown.

The CDR3 runs to 13 residues. Germline CDR1 and CDR2: SEHNR and FQNEAQ (reference sequence). V lost 2 bases and J lost 5, with 10 bases in between. V is TRBV7-9 and J is TRBJ2-7; D gene ambiguous. The receptor's source is a human patient who received an intestinal transplant, so some T cells may come from the graft donor. Source: PBMCs, taken approximately 97 weeks after intestinal transplant. CDR3 residues: CASSLKEGNEQYF. The DNA for the CDR3 is TGTGCCAGCAGCTTAAAAGAAGGAAACGAGCAGTACTTC.